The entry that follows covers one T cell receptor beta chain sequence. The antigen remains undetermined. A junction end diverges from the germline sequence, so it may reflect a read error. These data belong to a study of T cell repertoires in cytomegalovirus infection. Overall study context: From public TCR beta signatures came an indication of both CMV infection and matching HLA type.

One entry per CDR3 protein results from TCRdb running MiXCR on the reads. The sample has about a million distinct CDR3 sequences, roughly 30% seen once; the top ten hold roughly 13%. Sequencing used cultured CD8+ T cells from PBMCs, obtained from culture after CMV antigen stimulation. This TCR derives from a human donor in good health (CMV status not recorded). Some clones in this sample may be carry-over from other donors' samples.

The CDR3 protein is CASSGSRDGYNENLFF. CDR3 nucleotides: TGCGCCAGCAGCGGAAGCAGGGACGGATATAATGAAAATCTGTTTTTT. The chain recombines TRBV5-1 with TRBJ1-4; tentative D call: TRBD1 (5 bases). The CDR3 extends over 16 amino acids. The V gene's germline CDR1 is SGHRS and CDR2 YFSETQ.